The next 14 T cell receptor beta chains were all read from a single sample in a study of blood T cells in healthy people across ages. A J-beta primer mix and a sample-barcoded 5' primer were used in a second PCR of about 7 to 12 cycles. TCRdb re-called the 5' RACE reads with MiXCR, one entry per CDR3 protein. The table has about 830,000 distinct CDR3 sequences, 58% seen once. The sample taken for sequencing was blood. These TCRs come from a man aged 30 to 39 in good health.

V is TRBV29-1 and J is TRBJ2-3, with TRBD2 matching 11 bases. The trim removed 3 bases at V and 6 bases at J, leaving 23 bases unmatched. Per the germline V gene, CDR1 is SQVTM and CDR2 is ANQGSEA. The CDR3 spans 20 residues. This CDR3 is CSVDGPRLAGSTRLVDTQYF. As DNA, the CDR3 is TGCAGCGTTGACGGCCCGAGACTAGCGGGGTCGACACGGTTAGTTGATACGCAGTATTTT.

This clonotype appeared a few times. J is TRBJ2-5 and V is TRBV2, with 8 nucleotides matching TRBD2. The germline CDR1 and CDR2 sequences are SNHLY and FYNNEI. V lost 4 bases and J lost 12; bases outside the gene matches: 7. CDR3 size: 12 residues. The CDR3 loop is CASSAGPGLEYF. The CDR3 coding sequence is TGTGCCAGCAGTGCGGGGCCGGGACTAGAGTACTTC.

V is TRBV5-8 and J is TRBJ2-4, with 7 bases aligning to TRBD1. V trimming: 0 bases; J trimming: 13 bases; junction bases outside the gene matches: 7. The length of the CDR3 is 13 residues. CDR1 and CDR2 (germline): SGHTS, YDEGEE. CDR3 amino acids: CASSLAGTAEQYF. The DNA of the CDR3 is TGTGCCAGCAGCTTGGCCGGGACAGCTGAGCAGTACTTC.

Only a few counts were recorded for this clonotype. The chain uses TRBV29-1 and TRBJ2-5; no reliable D call. The J call could be wrong; TRBJ2-7 is a better fit for the DNA end. The CDR3 contains 12 residues. Germline V gene lookup returns CDR1 SQVTM and CDR2 ANQGSEA. The CDR3, as DNA: TGCAGCGTTGTTACAGCCACTTACGAGCAGTACTTC. This encodes CSVVTATYEQYF.

This rearrangement joins TRBV6-2 or TRBV6-3 to TRBJ2-7; the D is unclear. The DNA end lines up better with TRBJ2-4; the J call may be wrong. Per the germline V gene, CDR1 is MNHEY and CDR2 is SVGEGT. CDR3 length equals 11 residues. The CDR3 sequence is CASRTENIQYF. The CDR3 DNA reads TGTGCCAGCAGGACGGAAAACATTCAGTACTTC.

V usage is TRBV28 and J usage is TRBJ2-5, with 10 bases lining up with TRBD2. The length of the CDR3 is 14 residues. V dropped 6 bases and J dropped 2; count of bases not matched to a gene: 3. Germline CDR1 and CDR2: MDHEN and SYDVKM. The CDR3 sequence: CASSLAGDQETQYF. The CDR3 DNA sequence: TGTGCCAGCAGCCTAGCGGGGGATCAAGAGACCCAGTACTTC.

The V and J genes are TRBV7-2 and TRBJ2-1; 7 nucleotides line up with TRBD2. This CDR3 is built from 16 residues. V gave up 1 base and J gave up 7 bases; unmatched junction bases: 10. Germline V gene lookup returns CDR1 SGHTA and CDR2 FQGNSA. This CDR3 reads CASSLVGGGPRNEQFF. DNA for the CDR3: TGTGCCAGCAGCTTAGTCGGGGGAGGGCCGCGAAATGAGCAGTTCTTC.

The V call is TRBV9, the J call TRBJ1-1; D uncertain. Trimming left V 7 bases short and J 1 base short, with 14 bases between. CDR3 length equals 14 residues. Germline V gene data show CDR1 as SGDLS and CDR2 as YYNGEE. CDR3 sequence reads: CASGRFGGNTEAFF. The CDR3 DNA reads TGTGCCAGCGGCCGATTTGGAGGGAACACTGAAGCTTTCTTT. The full variable domain, with the rest looked up from reference TRBV9 and TRBJ1-1, is DSGVTQTPKHLITATGQRVTLRCSPRSGDLSVYWYQQSLDQGLQFLIQYYNGEERAKGNILERFSAQQFPDLHSELNLSSLELGDSALYFCASGRFGGNTEAFFGQGTRLTVV.

J is TRBJ1-2 and V is TRBV20-1; D unresolved. The germline gives CDR1 DFQATT, CDR2 SNEGSKA (reference sequence). The V gene lost 6 bases and the J gene lost 7 bases, with 24 bases spanning the gap. This CDR3 region has 15 residues. CDR3 region: CSASRGRAQRSGYTF. Here the CDR3 DNA reads TGCAGTGCGAGCCGAGGACGGGCCCAGAGGTCTGGCTACACCTTC.

This clonotype has more than one count but fewer than ten. The rearrangement links TRBV2 to TRBJ2-5, with D perhaps matching TRBD1 (6 bases). Per germline, CDR1 SNHLY and CDR2 FYNNEI. This CDR3 is 14 amino acids long. The ends were cut back, 7 bases at V and 4 bases at J, with 16 bases in the middle. CDR3 residues: CASMGALTGETQYF. CDR3 sequence (DNA): TGTGCCAGCATGGGGGCCTTAACGGGAGAGACCCAGTACTTC.

The J gene is TRBJ1-2, the V gene TRBV7-2, with a possible D match to TRBD1 (6 bases). The CDR3 has 16 residues. V was shortened by 3 bases and J by 8 bases, with 22 bases between the two germline ends. Germline CDR1 SGHTA, CDR2 FQGNSA. In nucleotides, the CDR3 is TGTGCCAGCAGCTTTGCGGGCGACAGGAAAACGAGGGGCTACACCTTC. This sequence encodes CASSFAGDRKTRGYTF.

This chain joins TRBV7-2 and TRBJ2-1; D call uncertain. Germline assignment: CDR1 SGHTA and CDR2 FQGNSA. The CDR3 spans 14 residues. The V gene lost 10 bases and the J gene lost 2 bases, with 15 bases spanning the gap. The DNA of the CDR3 is TGTGCCACCAATGGACGGGCTACCTACAATGAGCAGTTCTTC. This gives the protein CATNGRATYNEQFF. Full variable domain (missing parts from reference TRBV7-2 and TRBJ2-1): GAGVSQSPSNKVTEKGKDVELRCDPISGHTALYWYRQSLGQGLEFLIYFQGNSAPDKSGLPSDRFSAERTGGSVSTLTIQRTQQEDSAVYLCATNGRATYNEQFFGPGTRLTVL.

The chain has TRBV15 and TRBJ2-7, with a possible D match to TRBD2 (6 bases). The V end was cut by 0 bases, the J end by 5 bases, with 17 bases between. Germline CDR1 reads LNHNV; CDR2 reads YYDKDF (reference sequence). The CDR3 covers 16 residues. CDR3 amino acids: CATSRDVGLETNEQYF. In nucleotides, the CDR3 is TGTGCCACCAGCAGAGATGTGGGACTCGAGACCAACGAGCAGTACTTC.

This chain uses TRBV29-1 with TRBJ2-1; 16 bases match TRBD2. There are 17 residues in the CDR3. Germline assignment: CDR1 SQVTM and CDR2 ANQGSEA. With 8 bases clipped from V and 4 bases from J, the junction kept 11 bases outside the gene matches. The CDR3 bases are TGCAGCTTTCGGGGACTAGCGGGAGGGCAAATTTACAATGAGCAGTTCTTC. It yields the protein CSFRGLAGGQIYNEQFF.